Below, one T cell receptor (beta chain) is given with its context. The antigen is undetermined. By way of CD45RO/CCR7/CD25/CD127/CD95/CD27, the CD4+ regulatory, stem cell-like memory, central memory and naive cells were sorted. Isolated RNA was reverse transcribed in full, so expressed TCRB transcripts were sequenced. Some clones are missing from TCRdb's copy, which holds only in-frame ones; the method was immunoSEQ multiplex PCR. The profile shows 220,000 or so clones, about 70% of them singletons. Trimming stripped 0 bases from V and 10 bases from J, with 12 bases between. CDR3 size: 13 residues. CDR1 SGHDN and CDR2 FVKESK come from the germline V gene. This entry belongs to a study of beta chain features in type 1 diabetes. Whole-study findings and limits: More deletions and fewer insertions at VDJ junctions were found in patients with type 1 diabetes. PCR could preferentially amplify shorter templates, alike in patients and controls. In the patient group, naive, central memory and Treg TCRB repertoires seemed more alike than in the healthy donor group.

Sequenced material: naive CD4+ T cells from blood. The chain carries TRBV14 and TRBJ2-5; TRBD1 might be the D (5 bases). This receptor was taken from a man aged 30 to 39 in good health. CDR3 nucleotide sequence: TGTGCCAGCAGCCAAGAGATTAGGACAAACCAGTACTTC. Amino acid sequence: CASSQEIRTNQYF.